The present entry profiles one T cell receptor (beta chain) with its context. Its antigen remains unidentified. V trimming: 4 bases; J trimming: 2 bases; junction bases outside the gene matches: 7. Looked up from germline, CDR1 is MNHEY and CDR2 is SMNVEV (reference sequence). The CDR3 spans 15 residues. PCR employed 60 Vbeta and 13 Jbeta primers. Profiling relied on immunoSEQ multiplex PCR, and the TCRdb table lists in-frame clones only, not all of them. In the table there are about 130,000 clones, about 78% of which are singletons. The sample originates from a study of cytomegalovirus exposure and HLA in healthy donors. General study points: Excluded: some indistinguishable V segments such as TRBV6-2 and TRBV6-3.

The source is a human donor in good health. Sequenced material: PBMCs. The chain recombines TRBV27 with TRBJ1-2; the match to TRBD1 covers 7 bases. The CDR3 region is CASSSLTGSNYGYTF. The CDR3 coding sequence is TGTGCCAGCAGTTCCTTGACAGGGTCCAACTATGGCTACACCTTC.